This T cell receptor beta chain emerged from a study of blood T cell repertoires in COVID-19. Whole-study context: The United States, Italy and Spain provided the acute and convalescent COVID-19 samples. Sources were T cells, B-cell-depleted T cells, or PBMCs; the material itself was cDNA or gDNA.

Authors' processing steps: From reference gene primer amplification, estimates of nucleated cell counts were derived. Here immunoSEQ multiplex PCR was the method, and the copy in TCRdb shows in-frame clones only, minus some. That table supplies the V and J calls and clone size; D and trimming were determined from the DNA. The sample consists of tens of thousands of clones, around 84% of them appearing once. Trimming stripped 3 bases from V and 6 bases from J, with 16 bases between. The CDR3 consists of 15 residues. Germline V gives CDR1 SGHKS, CDR2 YYEKEE (reference sequence). The TCR originated in a man aged 50-59 years with acute or convalescent COVID-19. The sequencing input was peripheral blood. The V call is TRBV5-5, the J call TRBJ1-5; D gene ambiguous. CDR3 loop: CASSSLEADFQPQHF. CDR3 nucleotides: TGTGCCAGCAGCTCGCTGGAGGCGGACTTTCAGCCCCAGCATTTT.